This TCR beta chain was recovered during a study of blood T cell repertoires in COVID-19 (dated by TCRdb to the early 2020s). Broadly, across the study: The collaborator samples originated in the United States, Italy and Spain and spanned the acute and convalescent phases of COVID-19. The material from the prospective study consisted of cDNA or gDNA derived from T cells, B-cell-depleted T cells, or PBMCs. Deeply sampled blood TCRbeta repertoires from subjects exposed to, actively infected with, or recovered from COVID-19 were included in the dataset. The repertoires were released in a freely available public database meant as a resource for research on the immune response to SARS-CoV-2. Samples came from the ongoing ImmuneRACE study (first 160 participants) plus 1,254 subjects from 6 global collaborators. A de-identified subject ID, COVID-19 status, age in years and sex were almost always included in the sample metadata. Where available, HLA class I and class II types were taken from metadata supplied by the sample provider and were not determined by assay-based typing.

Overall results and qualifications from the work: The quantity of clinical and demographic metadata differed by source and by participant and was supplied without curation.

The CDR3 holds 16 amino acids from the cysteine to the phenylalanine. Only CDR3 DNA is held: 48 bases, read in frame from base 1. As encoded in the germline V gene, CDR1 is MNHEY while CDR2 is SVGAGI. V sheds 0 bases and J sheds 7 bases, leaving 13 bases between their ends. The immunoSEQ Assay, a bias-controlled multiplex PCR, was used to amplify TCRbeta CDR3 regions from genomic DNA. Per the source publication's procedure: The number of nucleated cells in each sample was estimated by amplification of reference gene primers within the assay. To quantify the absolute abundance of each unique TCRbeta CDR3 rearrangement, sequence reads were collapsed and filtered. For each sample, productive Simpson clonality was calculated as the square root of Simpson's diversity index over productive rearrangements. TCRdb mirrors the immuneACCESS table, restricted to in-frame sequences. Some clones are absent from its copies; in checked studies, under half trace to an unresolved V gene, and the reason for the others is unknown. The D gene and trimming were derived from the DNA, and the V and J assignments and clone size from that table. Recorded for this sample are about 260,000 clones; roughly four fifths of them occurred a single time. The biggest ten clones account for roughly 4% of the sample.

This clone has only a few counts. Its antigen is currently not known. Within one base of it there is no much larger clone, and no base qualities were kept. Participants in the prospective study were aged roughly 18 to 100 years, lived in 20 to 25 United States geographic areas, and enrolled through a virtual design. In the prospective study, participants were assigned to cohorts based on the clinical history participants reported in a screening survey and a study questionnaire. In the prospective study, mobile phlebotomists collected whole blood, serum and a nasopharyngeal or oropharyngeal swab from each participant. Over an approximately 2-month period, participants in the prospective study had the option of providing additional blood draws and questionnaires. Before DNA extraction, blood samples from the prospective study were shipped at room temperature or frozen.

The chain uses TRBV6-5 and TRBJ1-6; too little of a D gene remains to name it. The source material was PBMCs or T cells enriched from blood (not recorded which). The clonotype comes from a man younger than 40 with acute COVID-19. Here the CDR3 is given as CASSYSREGRNSPLHF. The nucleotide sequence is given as TGTGCCAGCAGTTACTCTCGGGAGGGAAGAAATTCACCCCTCCACTTT.